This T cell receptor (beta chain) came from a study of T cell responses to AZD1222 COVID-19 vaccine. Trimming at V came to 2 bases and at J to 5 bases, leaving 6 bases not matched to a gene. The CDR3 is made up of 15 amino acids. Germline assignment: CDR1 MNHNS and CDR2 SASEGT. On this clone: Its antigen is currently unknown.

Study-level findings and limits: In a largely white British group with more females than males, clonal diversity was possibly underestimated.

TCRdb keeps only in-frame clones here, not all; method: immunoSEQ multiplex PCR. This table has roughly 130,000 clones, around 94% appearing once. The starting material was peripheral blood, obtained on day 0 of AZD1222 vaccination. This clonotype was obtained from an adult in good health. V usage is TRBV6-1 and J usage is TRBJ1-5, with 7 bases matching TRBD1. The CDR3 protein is CASSEQGEGDQPQHF. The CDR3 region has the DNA TGTGCCAGCAGTGAACAGGGGGAAGGCGATCAGCCCCAGCATTTT.